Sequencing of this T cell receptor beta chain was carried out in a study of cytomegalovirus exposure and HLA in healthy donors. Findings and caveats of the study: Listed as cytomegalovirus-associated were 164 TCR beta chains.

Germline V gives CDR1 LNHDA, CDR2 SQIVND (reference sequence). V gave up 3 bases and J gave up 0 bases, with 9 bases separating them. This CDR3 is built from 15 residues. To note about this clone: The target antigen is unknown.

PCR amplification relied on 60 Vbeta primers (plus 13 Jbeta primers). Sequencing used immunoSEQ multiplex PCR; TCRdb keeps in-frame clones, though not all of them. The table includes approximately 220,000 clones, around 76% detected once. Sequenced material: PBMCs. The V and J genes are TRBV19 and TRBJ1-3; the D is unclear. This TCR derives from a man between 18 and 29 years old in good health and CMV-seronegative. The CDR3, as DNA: TGTGCCAGTAGTATGGCACAGTCCTCTGGAAACACCATATATTTT. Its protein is CASSMAQSSGNTIYF.